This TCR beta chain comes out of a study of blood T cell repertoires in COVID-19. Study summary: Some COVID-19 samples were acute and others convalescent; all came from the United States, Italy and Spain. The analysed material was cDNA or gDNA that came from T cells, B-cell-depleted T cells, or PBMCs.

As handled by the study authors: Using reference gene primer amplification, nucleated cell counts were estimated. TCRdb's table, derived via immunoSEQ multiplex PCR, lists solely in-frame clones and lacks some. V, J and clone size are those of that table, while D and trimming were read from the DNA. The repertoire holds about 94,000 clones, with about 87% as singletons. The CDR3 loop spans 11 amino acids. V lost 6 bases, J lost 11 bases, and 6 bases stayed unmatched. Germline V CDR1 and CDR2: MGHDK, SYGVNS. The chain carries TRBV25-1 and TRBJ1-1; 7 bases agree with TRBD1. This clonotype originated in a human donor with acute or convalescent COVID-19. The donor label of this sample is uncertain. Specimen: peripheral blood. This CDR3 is CASSRQGEAFF. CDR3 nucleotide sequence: TGTGCCAGCAGCCGACAGGGAGAGGCTTTCTTT.